One sample yielded the 21 T cell receptor beta chains listed below, sequenced in a study of CD8 T cells in Susac syndrome. RNA in amounts of roughly 0.5 to 1 ug was reverse transcribed with random hexamers. TCRdb re-analysed the immunoSEQ multiplex PCR reads in MiXCR, keeping a single row per CDR3 protein. The data hold about 180,000 distinct CDR3 sequences, with roughly 94% observed a single time. The sequencing sample was made of CD4+ T cells from PBMCs. These receptors were collected from a human donor with Susac syndrome.

The V and J genes are TRBV7-9 and TRBJ2-7, with 8 bases lining up with TRBD1. The trim removed 2 bases at V and 7 bases at J, leaving 7 bases unmatched. Germline CDR1 SEHNR, CDR2 FQNEAQ (reference sequence). This CDR3 is built from 14 residues. This CDR3 is CASSLTTGVVEQYF. DNA for the CDR3: TGTGCCAGCAGCTTAACGACAGGGGTGGTAGAGCAGTACTTC.

J is TRBJ2-5 and V is TRBV28; 7 bases agree with TRBD1. Germline V lookup: CDR1 MDHEN, CDR2 SYDVKM. V was clipped by 7 bases and J by 5 bases; unmatched bases: 10. The CDR3 consists of 14 residues. The CDR3, as DNA: TGTGCCAGCAATGAGGACAGGAATTCCGAGACCCAGTACTTC. Translated: CASNEDRNSETQYF.

The chain carries TRBV6-5 and TRBJ2-5; TRBD2 might be the D (5 bases). Germline V gene sequence: CDR1 MNHEY, CDR2 SVGAGI. V dropped 2 bases and J dropped 9 bases, with 13 bases sitting between them. This CDR3 has 13 amino acids. CDR3 DNA sequence: TGTGCCAGCAGTTACGCGGACTCCTCGCCCCAGTACTTC. This encodes CASSYADSSPQYF.

This clonotype was detected only once. The chain has TRBV6-2 or TRBV6-3 and TRBJ2-3; D perhaps matches TRBD2 (6 bases). The CDR3 sequence is 14 residues long. CDR1 and CDR2 from the germline V gene are MNHEY and SVGEGT. The germline V and J ends were trimmed by 7 bases and 5 bases, with 16 bases remaining between them. The CDR3 reads CASIGTGVRDTQYF. In DNA, the CDR3 is TGTGCCAGCATTGGAACGGGAGTAAGAGATACGCAGTATTTT.

The V call is TRBV18, the J call TRBJ1-6, with D possibly TRBD1 on 5 matching bases. This CDR3 contains 17 residues. V lost 2 bases and J lost 7, with 18 bases in between. Germline lookup yields CDR1 KGHSH and CDR2 LQKENI. CDR3 in amino acids: CASSPGAGQGGNSPLHF. The CDR3 nucleotides read TGTGCCAGCTCACCAGGTGCTGGGCAGGGTGGAAATTCACCCCTCCACTTT.

This chain links TRBV7-7 with TRBJ2-7, with D hard to call. This CDR3 comprises 13 residues. Germline V CDR1 and CDR2: SSHAT, FNYEAQ (reference sequence). V was shortened by 5 bases and J by 3 bases, with 11 bases between the two germline ends. DNA of the CDR3: TGTGCCAGCAGCCGAGACAAAAACTACGAGCAGTACTTC. Encoded protein: CASSRDKNYEQYF.

CDR3 in amino acids: CASSPVARDTEAFF. For the CDR3, the DNA is TGTGCCAGCTCACCAGTAGCCCGGGACACTGAAGCTTTCTTT. V gene TRBV18 combines with J gene TRBJ1-1; no firm D call. Germline CDR1 KGHSH, CDR2 LQKENI. Trimming stripped 2 bases from V and 3 bases from J, with 10 bases between. The CDR3 runs 14 residues.

The chain employs TRBV18 and TRBJ2-3, with D tentatively TRBD1 or TRBD2 (6 bases each). This CDR3 comprises 18 residues. The germline CDR1 and CDR2 sequences are KGHSH and LQKENI. V was shortened by 2 bases and J by 0 bases, with 18 bases between the two germline ends. CDR3 DNA sequence: TGTGCCAGCTCACCAGAACTACCGGGGGCCCCTAGCACAGATACGCAGTATTTT. This translates into CASSPELPGAPSTDTQYF.

A word on this clonotype: A junction end diverges from the germline sequence, so it may reflect a read error. The chain carries TRBV7-2 and TRBJ2-3; D unresolved. This CDR3 contains 13 residues. CDR1 is SGHTA, CDR2 FQGNSA, per germline. Written as DNA, the CDR3 is TGTGCCAGCAGCCGCCCCCCCGCTCGGAATCTAATTTTT. It translates to CASSRPPARNLIF.

This clonotype appeared a single time. This sequence joins TRBV29-1 and TRBJ2-2, with D perhaps matching TRBD1 (5 bases). The V gene's germline CDR1 is SQVTM and CDR2 ANQGSEA. The germline V and J ends were trimmed by 5 bases and 2 bases, with 15 bases remaining between them. This CDR3 region has 15 residues. CDR3: CSVRSRVGNTGELFF. Here the CDR3 DNA reads TGCAGCGTTAGGTCCAGGGTGGGAAACACCGGGGAGCTGTTTTTT.

The chain couples TRBV7-9 to TRBJ1-4; 8 bases map to TRBD1. The trim removed 1 base at V and 7 bases at J, leaving 5 bases unmatched. The CDR3 has 15 amino acids. CDR1 and CDR2 from the germline V gene are SEHNR and FQNEAQ (reference sequence). CDR3 sequence (DNA): TGTGCCAGCAGCTTAGATCGGGACAGGCCTGAAAAACTGTTTTTT. Its translation is CASSLDRDRPEKLFF.

The rearrangement links TRBV29-1 to TRBJ2-5; the match to TRBD2 covers 8 bases. V was clipped by 6 bases and J by 1 base; unmatched bases: 4. The CDR3 spans 13 residues. Looked up from germline, CDR1 is SQVTM and CDR2 is ANQGSEA. CDR3 in amino acids: CSVRTSGQETQYF. The CDR3 nucleotides read TGCAGCGTGCGCACTAGCGGCCAAGAGACCCAGTACTTC.

The chain combines TRBV3-1 with TRBJ2-7; no firm D call. CDR3 length: 13 amino acids. Germline V gene data show CDR1 as LGHDT and CDR2 as YNNKEL (reference sequence). With 2 bases removed from V and 3 bases from J, the gap between germline ends came to 8 bases. In nucleotides, the CDR3 is TGTGCCAGCAGCCAACTTGGGATCTACGAGCAGTACTTC. This sequence encodes CASSQLGIYEQYF.

CDR3: CSAAEQGSTDTQYF. CDR3 coding DNA: TGCAGCGCCGCTGAACAGGGTAGCACAGATACGCAGTATTTT. The rearrangement links TRBV29-1 to TRBJ2-3; tentative D call: TRBD1 (6 bases). V shed 7 bases and J shed 0 bases, with 14 bases lying between them. Germline values: CDR1 SQVTM, CDR2 ANQGSEA. There are 14 residues in the CDR3.

The chain combines TRBV6-5 with TRBJ1-1, with unresolved D. The CDR3 is 15 amino acids. Trimming took off 0 bases at V and 3 bases at J, with 11 bases between the two ends. Germline V gives CDR1 MNHEY, CDR2 SVGAGI. DNA for the CDR3: TGTGCCAGCAGTTACTCCTGGAGGAGGGACACTGAAGCTTTCTTT. Residues: CASSYSWRRDTEAFF.

This chain uses TRBV30 with TRBJ2-1, with unresolved D. The germline V gene has CDR1 GTSNPN and CDR2 SVGIG (reference sequence). V gave up 2 bases and J gave up 11 bases, with 25 bases separating them. This CDR3 is built from 16 residues. CDR3 amino acids: CAWSHSPDIIQGKQFF. The CDR3 nucleotides read TGTGCCTGGAGTCATAGTCCTGACATAATACAAGGGAAGCAGTTCTTC.

V is TRBV28 and J is TRBJ1-1; tentatively, D is TRBD1 (5 bases). Per the germline V gene, CDR1 is MDHEN and CDR2 is SYDVKM. Trimming shortened V by 7 bases and J by 2 bases, and 14 bases separated the two germline ends. CDR3 length equals 14 residues. Here the CDR3 DNA reads TGTGCCAGCACAAATCAGGGTCTCAACACTGAAGCTTTCTTT. Its protein product is CASTNQGLNTEAFF.

The gene calls are TRBV5-1 and TRBJ2-1; D remains ambiguous. The germline CDR1 and CDR2 sequences are SGHRS and YFSETQ. V was clipped by 0 bases and J by 6 bases, with 7 bases between them. The CDR3 is 13 residues long. The CDR3 bases are TGCGCCAGCAGCTTGGGGTACAGCAATGAGCAGTTCTTC. Amino acids: CASSLGYSNEQFF.

This rearrangement joins TRBV12-3 or TRBV12-4 to TRBJ1-1; no clear D. The CDR3 loop spans 13 amino acids. Trimming pared 6 bases from V and 0 bases from J, leaving 8 bases between. The CDR3 loop reads CASSSTMNTEAFF. CDR3 nucleotide sequence: TGTGCCAGCAGCTCGACAATGAACACTGAAGCTTTCTTT.

V usage is TRBV7-9 and J usage is TRBJ2-1, with TRBD2 as a possible D gene (6 bases). V was pared by 3 bases and J by 9 bases, with 15 bases between. Germline CDR1 reads SEHNR; CDR2 reads FQNEAQ (reference sequence). The CDR3 is 14 amino acids. In DNA form, the CDR3 reads TGTGCCAGCAGCTTCCACCTAGGCGGGGTTGAGCAGTTCTTC. This translates into CASSFHLGGVEQFF. The complete variable domain, with remaining parts taken from reference TRBV7-9 and TRBJ2-1, reads DTGVSQNPRHKITKRGQNVTFRCDPISEHNRLYWYRQTLGQGPEFLTYFQNEAQLEKSRLLSDRFSAERPKGSFSTLEIQRTEQGDSAMYLCASSFHLGGVEQFFGPGTRLTVL.

CDR3 residues: CASSSGTGGLRGYTF. The DNA of the CDR3 is TGTGCCAGCAGTTCTGGGACAGGGGGCCTTCGTGGCTACACCTTC. The chain links TRBV12-3 or TRBV12-4 to TRBJ1-2, with 12 bases aligning to TRBD1. Trimming cost V 4 bases and J 7 bases; bases outside gene matches: 7. CDR3 length equals 15 residues.